The TCR beta chain described here comes from a study of blood T cell repertoires in COVID-19. On the study more broadly: The samples span acute and convalescent COVID-19 from the United States, Italy and Spain. From T cells, B-cell-depleted T cells, or PBMCs came the material, which was cDNA or gDNA.

This CDR3 spans 16 amino acids. The V and J ends lost 4 bases and 3 bases, in that order; junction bases with no gene match: 6. Germline V gene lookup returns CDR1 MDHEN and CDR2 SYDVKM. Original handling: Reference gene primer amplification yielded estimated nucleated cell counts. Assay used: immunoSEQ multiplex PCR; TCRdb lists only in-frame clones, some missing. V, J and clone size were drawn from that table, and D and trimming were deduced from the DNA. The table has around 100,000 clones, approximately 84% seen once; the top ten hold around 4.3%. The rearrangement links TRBV28 to TRBJ1-6, with TRBD1 matching 7 bases. The sample taken for sequencing was peripheral blood. This receptor was taken from a human donor in a cohort sampled during active COVID-19. In nucleotides, the CDR3 is TGTGCCAGCAGTTCTCAGGGGGATGGCTATAATTCACCCCTCCACTTT. Residues: CASSSQGDGYNSPLHF.